This T cell receptor (beta chain) originates from a study of radiotherapy plus CTLA-4 blockade in lung cancer. Study-level background: Objective responses occurred in 15% to 20% of patients; roughly 31% had disease control.

Study results and caveats: Interferon-beta and early blood T cell clone dynamics reportedly predicted response best. Clones of tumor-derived TCRs expanded in blood after radiotherapy plus ipilimumab.

In chemo-refractory metastatic non-small-cell lung cancer, patients got ipilimumab CTLA-4 blockade together with focal radiation. On this clone: What it binds is unknown.

Measured with immunoSEQ multiplex PCR; TCRdb has only the in-frame clones, and not every one. Found here are about 93,000 clones, 85% to 90% of them singletons; the top ten hold 4.5% to 5%. Sequences were derived from peripheral blood, sampled from a patient treated with radiotherapy plus ipilimumab. This TCR came from a human donor with non-small cell lung cancer that progressed on radiotherapy plus ipilimumab.

The CDR3 DNA follows: TGTGCCAGCAGCCTGAACTGGGACTCCTACGAGCAGTACTTC. Amino acids: CASSLNWDSYEQYF. The chain uses TRBV11-2 and TRBJ2-7; D is uncertain. Germline CDR1 is SGHAT and CDR2 is FQNNGV. This CDR3 is 14 amino acids long. Trimming took 5 bases from V and 0 from J, leaving 11 bases between them.